The next 20 T cell receptor beta chains were all read from a single sample in a study of blood T cell repertoires in COVID-19. Produced via immunoSEQ multiplex PCR; TCRdb's table is partial and in-frame only. In the table there are about 210,000 clones, about 80% of which are singletons. The sequenced material came from peripheral blood. Receptor source: a woman in her forties with active or convalescent COVID-19.

V usage is TRBV19 and J usage is TRBJ2-2; D is possibly TRBD2 (5 bases). CDR3 length: 12 amino acids. V gave up 10 bases and J gave up 6 bases, with 12 bases separating them. Germline CDR1 is LNHDA and CDR2 is SQIVND (reference sequence). CDR3 sequence (DNA): TGTGCCACGGGGATAGTGGCCGGGGAGCTGTTTTTT. It encodes CATGIVAGELFF.

This chain links TRBV19 with TRBJ1-4; D might be TRBD1 (5 bases). V lost 7 bases and J lost 6, with 12 bases in between. This CDR3 is built from 13 residues. Per the germline V gene, CDR1 is LNHDA and CDR2 is SQIVND (reference sequence). The CDR3 DNA reads as TGTGCCAGTACGCCCCGGGGGGATGAAAAACTGTTTTTT. Residues: CASTPRGDEKLFF. The full variable domain, completed using reference TRBV19 and TRBJ1-4, is DGGITQSPKYLFRKEGQNVTLSCEQNLNHDAMYWYRQDPGQGLRLIYYSQIVNDFQKGDIAEGYSVSREKKESFPLTVTSAQKNPTAFYLCASTPRGDEKLFFGSGTQLSVL.

The rearrangement joins TRBV9 to TRBJ1-1; D call uncertain. The CDR3 consists of 12 residues. The ends were cut back, 4 bases at V and 3 bases at J, with 7 bases in the middle. Germline V gene sequence: CDR1 SGDLS, CDR2 YYNGEE. This CDR3 reads CASSREHTEAFF. CDR3 nucleotides: TGTGCCAGCAGCCGGGAGCACACTGAAGCTTTCTTT.

This chain uses TRBV11-2 with TRBJ2-3; 8 bases are shared with TRBD1. The trim removed 5 bases at V and 4 bases at J, leaving 2 bases unmatched. The CDR3 totals 13 residues. Germline assignment: CDR1 SGHAT and CDR2 FQNNGV. The CDR3 bases are TGTGCCAGCAGCACAGGGGGTGCAGATACGCAGTATTTT. Translated, it gives CASSTGGADTQYF.

The V call is TRBV7-2, the J call TRBJ2-3; 9 positions match TRBD2. The trim removed 5 bases at V and 4 bases at J, leaving 19 bases unmatched. This CDR3 comprises 19 residues. Germline values: CDR1 SGHTA, CDR2 FQGNSA. This CDR3 reads CASSPGHLAGALAPDTQYF. DNA for the CDR3: TGTGCCAGCAGCCCCGGACACTTAGCGGGGGCCTTAGCACCAGATACGCAGTATTTT.

V and J are TRBV11-2 and TRBJ1-2; D is ambiguous. V was shortened by 3 bases and J by 2 bases, with 7 bases between the two germline ends. Germline CDR1 and CDR2: SGHAT and FQNNGV. The CDR3 is 13 residues long. CDR3 sequence: CASSLSPNYGYTF. The CDR3 DNA is TGTGCCAGCAGCTTGAGCCCCAACTATGGCTACACCTTC.

The rearrangement joins TRBV5-1 to TRBJ2-1; 9 nucleotides match TRBD1. This CDR3 is built from 15 residues. CDR1 and CDR2 from the germline V gene are SGHRS and YFSETQ. V lost 2 bases, J lost 6 bases, and 6 bases stayed unmatched. The CDR3 region is CASSLTGGAFNEQFF. DNA of the CDR3: TGCGCCAGCAGCTTAACAGGGGGCGCTTTCAATGAGCAGTTCTTC.

The chain employs TRBV6-5 and TRBJ1-3, with TRBD1 identical over 7 bases. The length of the CDR3 is 16 residues. With V trimmed by 0 bases and J by 4 bases, 6 bases remained unmatched. From germline, CDR1 is MNHEY and CDR2 SVGAGI. CDR3 amino acids: CASSYSDRVVGNTIYF. The CDR3 DNA follows: TGTGCCAGCAGTTACTCCGACAGGGTGGTAGGAAACACCATATATTTT.

This rearrangement joins TRBV7-2 to TRBJ1-2; possible D gene TRBD1, 6 bases. In germline, CDR1 is SGHTA, CDR2 FQGNSA. This CDR3 has 18 residues. V lost 2 bases, J lost 4 bases, and 23 bases lay in between. CDR3 sequence reads: CASSLRPLAQGKGYGYTF. The CDR3 DNA reads TGTGCCAGCAGCTTACGGCCCCTGGCGCAGGGGAAAGGCTATGGCTACACCTTC.

This chain uses TRBV5-6 with TRBJ1-2; 7 bases match TRBD1. The germline CDR1 and CDR2 sequences are SGHDT and YYEEEE. V shed 0 bases and J 7 bases; nucleotides not matched to a gene: 3. CDR3 length: 13 amino acids. The DNA for the CDR3 is TGTGCCAGCAGCTTGGGACAGGGTGTTGGCTACACCTTC. It encodes CASSLGQGVGYTF. The full variable domain, rest sourced from reference TRBV5-6 and TRBJ1-2, is DAGVTQSPTHLIKTRGQQVTLRCSPKSGHDTVSWYQQALGQGPQFIFQYYEEEERQRGNFPDRFSGHQFPNYSSELNVNALLLGDSALYLCASSLGQGVGYTFGSGTRLTVV.

This chain connects TRBV6-5 to TRBJ2-1; D is perhaps TRBD2 (6 bases). V was shortened by 7 bases and J by 3 bases, with 16 bases between the two germline ends. Germline V gene lookup returns CDR1 MNHEY and CDR2 SVGAGI. CDR3 size: 15 residues. This CDR3 reads CASTGSGVDYNEQFF. CDR3 DNA: TGTGCCAGCACGGGTTCGGGGGTTGACTACAATGAGCAGTTCTTC.

This clone was counted between two and nine times. This sequence joins TRBV19 and TRBJ2-1; D is perhaps TRBD2 (6 bases). The germline CDR1 and CDR2 sequences are LNHDA and SQIVND (reference sequence). Trimming took 3 bases from V and 4 from J, leaving 13 bases between them. The CDR3 spans 15 residues. The CDR3: CASSIAGRDYNEQFF. Written as DNA, the CDR3 is TGTGCCAGTAGTATTGCGGGACGAGATTACAATGAGCAGTTCTTC.

This chain joins TRBV21-1 and TRBJ2-3; the D call of TRBD2 is as the table states it, not checked on the DNA. TRBV21-1 is a recognized pseudogene. CDR3 length: 22 amino acids. CDR3 in amino acids: CASSKARDGGKKAASRQDTQYF. CDR3 nucleotide sequence: TGTGCCAGCAGCAAAGCGAGGGACGGCGGGAAAAAGGCCGCCTCGAGACAAGATACGCAGTATTTT.

V and J are TRBV19 and TRBJ2-1, with TRBD1 matching 7 bases. The CDR3 has 17 amino acids. CDR1 and CDR2 (germline): LNHDA, SQIVND (reference sequence). Trimming took 3 bases from V and 7 from J; bases not matched to a gene: 15. The CDR3, as DNA: TGTGCCAGTAGTATTATTTTGGGACAGTTCCCTAAGAATGAGCAGTTCTTC. This encodes CASSIILGQFPKNEQFF.

This clone was seen more than once but under ten times. The rearrangement uses TRBV6-6 and TRBJ1-2; D possibly corresponds to TRBD1 (6 bases). Germline CDR1 is MNHNY and CDR2 is SVGAGI (reference sequence). The CDR3 length is 14 residues. Trimming pared 5 bases from V and 5 bases from J, leaving 15 bases between. CDR3 bases: TGTGCCAGCAGTCCCGGTGGGGGCCGGTATGGCTACACCTTC. Its translation: CASSPGGGRYGYTF.

This rearrangement joins TRBV3-1 (or the pseudogene TRBV3-2) to TRBJ2-3; the D gene is possibly TRBD1 (6 bases). CDR3 length equals 17 residues. V was pared by 4 bases and J by 0 bases, with 17 bases between. The germline gives CDR1 LGHDT, CDR2 YNNKEL (reference sequence). This chain's CDR3 is CASSPREDSPSTDTQYF. CDR3 bases: TGTGCCAGCAGCCCCCGAGAGGACAGTCCCAGCACAGATACGCAGTATTTT.

The genes are TRBV9 and TRBJ1-1; the D gene is possibly TRBD1 (5 bases). The CDR3 covers 13 residues. V shed 2 bases and J shed 1 base, with 6 bases lying between them. Germline lookup yields CDR1 SGDLS and CDR2 YYNGEE. This CDR3 is CASSVQGNTEAFF. Written as DNA, the CDR3 is TGTGCCAGCAGCGTTCAGGGGAACACTGAAGCTTTCTTT. The full variable domain, its missing parts supplied by reference TRBV9 and TRBJ1-1, is DSGVTQTPKHLITATGQRVTLRCSPRSGDLSVYWYQQSLDQGLQFLIQYYNGEERAKGNILERFSAQQFPDLHSELNLSSLELGDSALYFCASSVQGNTEAFFGQGTRLTVV.

V is TRBV28 and J is TRBJ1-1; a possible D gene is TRBD1 (5 bases). The CDR3 sequence is 14 residues long. Trimming removed 6 bases from V and 5 bases from J, with 16 bases in between. Germline loops: CDR1 MDHEN, CDR2 SYDVKM. The CDR3 DNA is TGTGCCAGCAGATACAACAGGCCTAGGACTGAAGCTTTCTTT. This sequence encodes CASRYNRPRTEAFF.

This clone was detected only a few times. The V gene is TRBV5-1, the J gene TRBJ1-2; unclear D gene. Germline V gene data show CDR1 as SGHRS and CDR2 as YFSETQ. The CDR3 covers 16 residues. V gave up 1 base and J gave up 6 bases, with 19 bases separating them. CDR3 nucleotide sequence: TGCGCCAGCAGCTTGATTTCGTCCGGGAGATCAAATGGCTACACCTTC. Its translation: CASSLISSGRSNGYTF.

The V call is TRBV6-1, the J call TRBJ1-5, with TRBD1 matching 9 bases. The CDR3 has 16 amino acids. Germline loops: CDR1 MNHNS, CDR2 SASEGT. V lost 4 bases and J lost 5; bases outside the gene matches: 9. The CDR3 DNA reads TGTGCCAGCAGTGCTATGGGGACAGGGATTGATCAGCCCCAGCATTTT. This codes for CASSAMGTGIDQPQHF.